Below, 18 T cell receptor beta chains from the same sample are listed, as sequenced in a study of response to subunit inactivated influenza vaccine. Each CDR3 protein is one row after TCRdb ran MiXCR on the RT-PCR reads. This sample yields more than 550,000 distinct CDR3 sequences, of which about an eighth are seen a single time; 10% to 13% belongs to the top ten. The sample here was PBMCs from blood, taken on the day of vaccination. All receptors come from a man in his forties or fifties who received an inactivated influenza vaccine.

This clonotype came up once. The chain combines TRBV9 with TRBJ2-1; no reliable D call. CDR3 length: 15 residues. Trimming took off 0 bases at V and 0 bases at J, with 7 bases between the two ends. The germline CDR1 and CDR2 sequences are SGDLS and YYNGEE. CDR3 residues: CASSVELNSYNEQFF. The CDR3 bases are TGTGCCAGCAGCGTAGAGTTAAACTCCTACAATGAGCAGTTCTTC.

This chain links TRBV19 with TRBJ2-1, with D maybe TRBD2 (6 bases). The CDR3 runs to 17 residues. Germline assignment: CDR1 LNHDA and CDR2 SQIVND (reference sequence). Between the trimmed V and J ends, which lost 4 bases and 6 bases, there was a span of 22 bases. CDR3 sequence: CASSNLPGSAKGNEQFF. The CDR3 region has the DNA TGTGCCAGTAGTAACCTCCCCGGGAGCGCCAAGGGCAATGAGCAGTTCTTC.

The genes are TRBV4-1 and TRBJ1-5; D may be TRBD1 (5 bases). The CDR3 has 15 amino acids. Per germline, CDR1 MGHRA and CDR2 YSYEKL. Trimming took off 6 bases at V and 6 bases at J, with 18 bases between the two ends. DNA of the CDR3: TGCGCCAGCAGTCCCGGTTTCGGGGGAGGTCAGCCCCAGCATTTT. Translated, it gives CASSPGFGGGQPQHF.

This clonotype occurred a few times. The chain employs TRBV20-1 and TRBJ1-1; D gene uncertain. Germline V lookup: CDR1 DFQATT, CDR2 SNEGSKA (reference sequence). CDR3 length equals 13 residues. V lost 0 bases, J lost 0 bases, and 5 bases lay in between. CDR3 loop: CSARDGVNTEAFF. The CDR3 nucleotides are TGCAGTGCTAGAGATGGGGTGAACACTGAAGCTTTCTTT.

This clonotype was detected only a few times. V is TRBV6-1 and J is TRBJ2-7, with TRBD2 matching 7 bases. The germline CDR1 and CDR2 sequences are MNHNS and SASEGT. CDR3 length: 14 residues. The junction had 9 bases not matched to a gene; V was cut back by 7 bases and J by 3 bases. The CDR3 nucleotides are TGTGCCAGCACCGACGGGAGGACTTTCTACGAGCAGTACTTC. Translating gives CASTDGRTFYEQYF.

This clonotype came up a few times. The chain links TRBV6-5 to TRBJ1-5; D call uncertain. Germline V gives CDR1 MNHEY, CDR2 SVGAGI. The CDR3 loop spans 13 amino acids. With 0 bases removed from V and 5 bases from J, the gap between germline ends came to 5 bases. This CDR3 is CASSYSGYQPQHF. The DNA for the CDR3 is TGTGCCAGCAGTTACTCGGGGTATCAGCCCCAGCATTTT.

This clonotype was seen ten or more times. The V and J genes are TRBV27 and TRBJ2-1; tentatively, D is TRBD1 (6 bases). Between the trimmed V and J ends, which lost 6 bases and 3 bases, there was a span of 12 bases. This CDR3 has 14 residues. Germline CDR1 reads MNHEY; CDR2 reads SMNVEV (reference sequence). The CDR3 region has the DNA TGTGCCAGCAGGCAGGGGTCGGGCTACAATGAGCAGTTCTTC. This codes for CASRQGSGYNEQFF.

This clonotype was observed many times. V is TRBV4-1 and J is TRBJ2-2, with D uncertain. The CDR3 sequence is 14 residues long. The V end was cut by 1 base, the J end by 2 bases, with 5 bases between. Germline CDR1 and CDR2: MGHRA and YSYEKL. CDR3 sequence: CASSQAYNTGELFF. The CDR3 DNA is TGCGCCAGCAGCCAAGCGTATAACACCGGGGAGCTGTTTTTT.

This clonotype was seen more than once but under ten times. This chain uses TRBV5-6 with TRBJ2-2; D may be TRBD1 or TRBD2 (5 bases each). This CDR3 has 12 residues. Germline V gene data show CDR1 as SGHDT and CDR2 as YYEEEE. With 4 bases removed from V and 6 bases from J, the gap between germline ends came to 7 bases. CDR3 nucleotide sequence: TGTGCCAGCAGCAGGGACCCCGGGGAGCTGTTTTTT. Protein: CASSRDPGELFF.

This clonotype turned up a few times. The gene calls are TRBV7-2 and TRBJ1-2; possible D gene TRBD1, 5 bases. V was trimmed by 5 bases and J by 7 bases, leaving 14 bases between them. Germline lookup yields CDR1 SGHTA and CDR2 FQGNSA. CDR3 length equals 13 residues. The CDR3: CASSQQVQFGYTF. CDR3 DNA sequence: TGTGCCAGCAGCCAACAGGTCCAATTTGGCTACACCTTC.

This clonotype was seen many times. The chain has TRBV29-1 and TRBJ2-3; D is perhaps TRBD2 (6 bases). Per the germline V gene, CDR1 is SQVTM and CDR2 is ANQGSEA. This CDR3 is 12 amino acids long. V was trimmed by 4 bases and J by 6 bases, leaving 11 bases between them. CDR3 amino acids: CSVAGSDDTQYF. In DNA, the CDR3 is TGCAGCGTTGCCGGGAGCGATGATACGCAGTATTTT.

In this sample, this clonotype turned up once. The chain is built from TRBV6-4 and TRBJ2-1; D possibly corresponds to TRBD2 (6 bases). CDR3 length: 15 amino acids. Trimming took 5 bases from V and 3 from J, leaving 14 bases between them. Germline V gives CDR1 MRHNA, CDR2 SNTAGT. The CDR3 region has the DNA TGTGCCAGCAGTCCAGGGCGGGGCATCTACAATGAGCAGTTCTTC. Encoded protein: CASSPGRGIYNEQFF.

This clonotype occurred many times. V gene TRBV12-3 or TRBV12-4 combines with J gene TRBJ1-2; TRBD1 is a possible D gene (5 bases). The CDR3 has 16 residues. V lost 5 bases to trimming and J lost 5 bases, with 21 bases between them. The DNA for the CDR3 is TGTGCCAGCAGTCCCCGGGACCCAACCTTGAGGTATGGCTACACCTTC. It yields the protein CASSPRDPTLRYGYTF.

This chain uses TRBV5-1 with TRBJ2-2, with D perhaps matching TRBD2 (6 bases). Germline values: CDR1 SGHRS, CDR2 YFSETQ. The germline V and J ends were trimmed by 1 base and 0 bases, with 10 bases remaining between them. The CDR3 totals 16 residues. Here the CDR3 reads CASSLYGRPNTGELFF. In DNA, the CDR3 is TGCGCCAGCAGCTTGTATGGGAGGCCGAACACCGGGGAGCTGTTTTTT.

This clonotype occurred a few times. CDR3 sequence reads: CATGTGLNTEAFF. CDR3 coding DNA: TGTGCCACCGGGACAGGGTTGAACACTGAAGCTTTCTTT. V gene TRBV19 combines with J gene TRBJ1-1; 9 bases are a match to TRBD1. Germline V gene sequence: CDR1 LNHDA, CDR2 SQIVND (reference sequence). V shed 10 bases, J shed 0 bases, and the junction held 3 bases outside the gene matches. The CDR3 length is 13 residues.

Many counts were recorded for this clonotype. The rearrangement uses TRBV4-1 and TRBJ1-6; no clear D gene. CDR1 MGHRA and CDR2 YSYEKL come from the germline V gene. This CDR3 contains 15 residues. Trimming removed 3 bases at V and 6 bases at J, with 12 bases between. The CDR3 nucleotides read TGCGCCAGCAGCCAGGCAAGCCCGAGTAATTCACCCCTCCACTTT. This gives the protein CASSQASPSNSPLHF.

The V gene is TRBV7-9, the J gene TRBJ1-4; D might be TRBD1 (5 bases). Trimming shortened V by 5 bases and J by 10 bases, and 17 bases separated the two germline ends. Germline V gives CDR1 SEHNR, CDR2 FQNEAQ (reference sequence). The CDR3 has 14 residues. CDR3 loop: CASSPQGSTGKLFF. CDR3 DNA: TGTGCCAGCAGCCCGCAGGGCAGTACAGGAAAACTGTTTTTT.

This clonotype was seen only a few times. The chain carries TRBV6-5 and TRBJ1-5, with 10 bases identical to TRBD1. Germline-derived CDR1 and CDR2 are MNHEY and SVGAGI. V shed 2 bases, J shed 6 bases, and the junction held 1 base outside the gene matches. The CDR3 totals 14 residues. The CDR3 DNA sequence: TGTGCCAGCAGTTACGGACAGGGGGTTCAGCCCCAGCATTTT. It specifies CASSYGQGVQPQHF.